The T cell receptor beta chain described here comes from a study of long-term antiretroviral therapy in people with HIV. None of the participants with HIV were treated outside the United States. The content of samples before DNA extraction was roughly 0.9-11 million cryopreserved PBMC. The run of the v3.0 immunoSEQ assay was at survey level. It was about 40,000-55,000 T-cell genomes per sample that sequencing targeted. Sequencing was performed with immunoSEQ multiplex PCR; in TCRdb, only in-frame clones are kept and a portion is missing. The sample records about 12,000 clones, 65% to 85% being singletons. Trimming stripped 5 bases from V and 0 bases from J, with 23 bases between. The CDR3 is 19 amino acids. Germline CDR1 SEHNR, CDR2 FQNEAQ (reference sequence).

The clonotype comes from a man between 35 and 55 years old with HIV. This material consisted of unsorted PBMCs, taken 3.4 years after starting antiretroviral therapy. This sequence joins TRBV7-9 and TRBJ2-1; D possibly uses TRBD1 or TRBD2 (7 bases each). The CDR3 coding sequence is TGTGCCAGCAGCCCCATCCGCCCCAGGGGGGGTAGCTCCTACAATGAGCAGTTCTTC. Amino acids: CASSPIRPRGGSSYNEQFF.